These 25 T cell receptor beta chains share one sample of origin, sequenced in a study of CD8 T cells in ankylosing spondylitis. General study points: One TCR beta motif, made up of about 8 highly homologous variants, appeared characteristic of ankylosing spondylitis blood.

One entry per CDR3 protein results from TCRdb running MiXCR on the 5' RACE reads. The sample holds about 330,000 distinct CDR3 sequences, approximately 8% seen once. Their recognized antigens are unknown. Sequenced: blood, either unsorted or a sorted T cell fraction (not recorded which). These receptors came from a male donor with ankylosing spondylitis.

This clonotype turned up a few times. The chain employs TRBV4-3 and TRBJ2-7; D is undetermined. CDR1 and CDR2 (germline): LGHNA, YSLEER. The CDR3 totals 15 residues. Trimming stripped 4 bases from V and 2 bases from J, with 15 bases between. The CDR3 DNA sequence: TGCGCCAGCAGCCCGTCGGGTGCAGGCCCCTACGAGCAGTACTTC. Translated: CASSPSGAGPYEQYF.

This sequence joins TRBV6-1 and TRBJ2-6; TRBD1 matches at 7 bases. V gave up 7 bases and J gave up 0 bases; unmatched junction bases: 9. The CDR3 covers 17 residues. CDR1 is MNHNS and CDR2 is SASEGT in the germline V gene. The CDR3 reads CASTRQGLSSGANVLTF. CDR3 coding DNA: TGTGCCAGCACCCGACAGGGATTGAGCTCTGGGGCCAACGTCCTGACTTTC.

Written as DNA, the CDR3 is TGTGCCAGCAGCCAAGGGACAGGGGCGACCCAGTACTTC. It translates to CASSQGTGATQYF. The J gene is TRBJ2-5, the V gene TRBV3-1; 9 positions match TRBD1. The V gene's germline CDR1 is LGHDT and CDR2 YNNKEL (reference sequence). The CDR3 spans 13 residues. V lost 1 base and J lost 7; bases outside the gene matches: 1.

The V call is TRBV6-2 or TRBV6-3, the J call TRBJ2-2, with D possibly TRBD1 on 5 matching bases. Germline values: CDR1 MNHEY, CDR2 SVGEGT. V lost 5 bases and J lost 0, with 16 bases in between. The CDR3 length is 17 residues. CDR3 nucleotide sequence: TGTGCCAGCAGTAGGAACATTAAAGGGGCGAACACCGGGGAGCTGTTTTTT. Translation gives CASSRNIKGANTGELFF.

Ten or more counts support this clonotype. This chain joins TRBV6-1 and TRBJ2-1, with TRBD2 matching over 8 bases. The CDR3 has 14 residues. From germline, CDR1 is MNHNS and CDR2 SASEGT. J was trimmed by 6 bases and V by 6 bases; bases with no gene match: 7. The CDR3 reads CASRTTSGINEQFF. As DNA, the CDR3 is TGTGCCAGCAGAACAACTAGCGGAATCAATGAGCAGTTCTTC.

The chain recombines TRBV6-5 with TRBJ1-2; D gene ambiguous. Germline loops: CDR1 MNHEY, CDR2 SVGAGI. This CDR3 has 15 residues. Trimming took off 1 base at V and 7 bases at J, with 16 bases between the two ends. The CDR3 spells CASSYFPGPSGGYTF. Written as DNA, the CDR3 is TGTGCCAGCAGTTACTTTCCAGGACCCTCCGGTGGCTACACCTTC.

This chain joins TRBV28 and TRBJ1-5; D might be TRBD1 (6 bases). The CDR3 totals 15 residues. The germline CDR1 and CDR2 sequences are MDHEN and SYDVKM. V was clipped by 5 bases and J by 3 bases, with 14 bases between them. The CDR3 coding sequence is TGTGCCAGCAGTGCCCCAACAGGGACCAATCAGCCCCAGCATTTT. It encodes CASSAPTGTNQPQHF.

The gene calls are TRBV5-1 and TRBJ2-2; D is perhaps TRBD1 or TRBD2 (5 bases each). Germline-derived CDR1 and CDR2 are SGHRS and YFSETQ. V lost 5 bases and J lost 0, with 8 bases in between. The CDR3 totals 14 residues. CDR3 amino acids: CASRGRANTGELFF. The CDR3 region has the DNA TGCGCCAGCAGGGGACGGGCGAACACCGGGGAGCTGTTTTTT.

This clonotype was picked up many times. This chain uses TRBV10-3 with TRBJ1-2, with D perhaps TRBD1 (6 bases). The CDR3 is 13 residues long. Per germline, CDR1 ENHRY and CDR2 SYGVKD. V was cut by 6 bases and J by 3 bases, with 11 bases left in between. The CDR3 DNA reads TGTGCCATCAGCCCTACAGGGTACTATGGCTACACCTTC. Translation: CAISPTGYYGYTF.

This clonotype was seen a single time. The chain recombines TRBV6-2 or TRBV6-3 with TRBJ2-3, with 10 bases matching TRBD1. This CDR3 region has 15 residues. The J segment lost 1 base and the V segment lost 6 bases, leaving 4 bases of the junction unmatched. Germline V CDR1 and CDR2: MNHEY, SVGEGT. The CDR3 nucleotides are TGTGCCAGCAGCCAGACAGGGGGCGGCACAGATACGCAGTATTTT. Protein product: CASSQTGGGTDTQYF.

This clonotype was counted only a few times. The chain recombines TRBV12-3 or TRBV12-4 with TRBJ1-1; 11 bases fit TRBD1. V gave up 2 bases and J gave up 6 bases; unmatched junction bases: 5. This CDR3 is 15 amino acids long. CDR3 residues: CASSLQGQGVSEAFF. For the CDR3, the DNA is TGTGCCAGCAGTTTACAGGGACAGGGGGTATCTGAAGCTTTCTTT.

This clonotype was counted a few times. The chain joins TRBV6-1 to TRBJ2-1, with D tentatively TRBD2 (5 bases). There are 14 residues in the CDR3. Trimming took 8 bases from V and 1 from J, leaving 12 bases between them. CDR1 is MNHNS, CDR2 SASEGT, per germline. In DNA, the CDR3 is TGTGCCAGCCAGTCCGGGATATCCTACAATGAGCAGTTCTTC. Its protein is CASQSGISYNEQFF.

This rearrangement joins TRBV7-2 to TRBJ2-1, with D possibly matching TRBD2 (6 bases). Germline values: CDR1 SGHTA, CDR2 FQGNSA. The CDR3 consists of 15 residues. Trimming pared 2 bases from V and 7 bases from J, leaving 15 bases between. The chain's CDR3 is CASSLLSGRGNEQFF. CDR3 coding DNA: TGTGCCAGCAGCTTACTTAGCGGAAGGGGAAATGAGCAGTTCTTC. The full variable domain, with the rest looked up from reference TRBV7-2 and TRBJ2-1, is GAGVSQSPSNKVTEKGKDVELRCDPISGHTALYWYRQSLGQGLEFLIYFQGNSAPDKSGLPSDRFSAERTGGSVSTLTIQRTQQEDSAVYLCASSLLSGRGNEQFFGPGTRLTVL.

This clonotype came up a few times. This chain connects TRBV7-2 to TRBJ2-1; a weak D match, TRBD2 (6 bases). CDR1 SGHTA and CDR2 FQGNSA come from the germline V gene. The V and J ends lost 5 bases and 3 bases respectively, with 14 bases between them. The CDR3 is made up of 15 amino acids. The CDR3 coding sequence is TGTGCCAGCAGCGGGGGGAGTAGCGGCTACAATGAGCAGTTCTTC. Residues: CASSGGSSGYNEQFF.

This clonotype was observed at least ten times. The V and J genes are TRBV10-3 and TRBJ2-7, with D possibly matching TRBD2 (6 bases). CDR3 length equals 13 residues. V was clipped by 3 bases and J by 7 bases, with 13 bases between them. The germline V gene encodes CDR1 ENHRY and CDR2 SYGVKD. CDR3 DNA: TGTGCCATCAGTGAACTAGCTCCGGGTGAGCAGTACTTC. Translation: CAISELAPGEQYF.

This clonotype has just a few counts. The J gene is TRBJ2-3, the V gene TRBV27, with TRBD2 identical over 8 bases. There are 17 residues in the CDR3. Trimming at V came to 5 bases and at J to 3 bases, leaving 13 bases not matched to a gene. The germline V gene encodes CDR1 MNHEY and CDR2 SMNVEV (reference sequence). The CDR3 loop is CASSLEGWREATDTQYF. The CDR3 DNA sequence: TGTGCCAGCAGTCTCGAGGGCTGGCGGGAGGCGACAGATACGCAGTATTTT.

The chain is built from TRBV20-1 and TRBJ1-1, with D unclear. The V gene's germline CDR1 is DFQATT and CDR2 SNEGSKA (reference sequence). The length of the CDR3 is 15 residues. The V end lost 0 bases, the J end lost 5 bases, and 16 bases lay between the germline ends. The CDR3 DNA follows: TGCAGTGCTAGAGATTTGGGTCCCTTGGGAACTGAAGCTTTCTTT. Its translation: CSARDLGPLGTEAFF.

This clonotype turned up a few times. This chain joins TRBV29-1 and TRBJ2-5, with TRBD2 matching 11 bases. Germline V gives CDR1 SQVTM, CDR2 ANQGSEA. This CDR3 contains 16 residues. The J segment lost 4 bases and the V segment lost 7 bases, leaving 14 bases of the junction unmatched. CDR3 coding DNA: TGCAGCGGGTTTAGAACTAGCGGGAGTTGGGGAGAGACCCAGTACTTC. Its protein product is CSGFRTSGSWGETQYF.

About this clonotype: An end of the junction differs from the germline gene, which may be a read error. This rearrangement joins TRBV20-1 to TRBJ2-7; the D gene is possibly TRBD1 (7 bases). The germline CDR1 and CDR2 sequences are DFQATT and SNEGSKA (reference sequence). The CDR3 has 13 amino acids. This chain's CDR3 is CSARGGGLYEQYF. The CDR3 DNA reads TGCAGTGCCAGAGGAGGGGGCTTGTACGAGCAGTACTTC.

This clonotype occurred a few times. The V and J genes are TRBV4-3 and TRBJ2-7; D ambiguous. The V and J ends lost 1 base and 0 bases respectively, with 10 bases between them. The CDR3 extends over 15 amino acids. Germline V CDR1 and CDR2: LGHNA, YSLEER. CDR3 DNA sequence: TGCGCCAGCAGCCAAGGGGCCCATCTCTCCTACGAGCAGTACTTC. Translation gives CASSQGAHLSYEQYF.

The chain's CDR3 is CASSYSERGVSTDTQYF. The CDR3 nucleotides are TGTGCCAGCAGTTACTCCGAGCGGGGGGTTAGCACAGATACGCAGTATTTT. The chain has TRBV6-2 or TRBV6-3 and TRBJ2-3, with TRBD2 identical over 9 bases. The CDR3 extends over 17 amino acids. From germline, CDR1 is MNHEY and CDR2 SVGEGT. Germline trimming cut 0 bases from V and 0 bases from J; bases unmatched to any gene: 4.

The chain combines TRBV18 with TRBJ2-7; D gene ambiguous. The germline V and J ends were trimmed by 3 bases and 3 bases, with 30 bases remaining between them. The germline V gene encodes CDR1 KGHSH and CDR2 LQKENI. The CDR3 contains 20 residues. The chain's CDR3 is CASSPTEAAERRHPHYEQYF. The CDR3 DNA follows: TGTGCCAGCTCACCGACGGAAGCAGCTGAGCGCCGACATCCACACTACGAGCAGTACTTC.

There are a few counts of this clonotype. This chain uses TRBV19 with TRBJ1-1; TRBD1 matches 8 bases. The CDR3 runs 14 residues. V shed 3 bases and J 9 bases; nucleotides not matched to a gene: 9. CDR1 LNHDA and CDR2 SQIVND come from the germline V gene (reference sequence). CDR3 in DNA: TGTGCCAGTAGTATCGGGGACAGGAGACCCAAAGCTTTCTTT. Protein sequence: CASSIGDRRPKAFF. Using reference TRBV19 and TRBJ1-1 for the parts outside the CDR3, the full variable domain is DGGITQSPKYLFRKEGQNVTLSCEQNLNHDAMYWYRQDPGQGLRLIYYSQIVNDFQKGDIAEGYSVSREKKESFPLTVTSAQKNPTAFYLCASSIGDRRPKAFFGQGTRLTVV.

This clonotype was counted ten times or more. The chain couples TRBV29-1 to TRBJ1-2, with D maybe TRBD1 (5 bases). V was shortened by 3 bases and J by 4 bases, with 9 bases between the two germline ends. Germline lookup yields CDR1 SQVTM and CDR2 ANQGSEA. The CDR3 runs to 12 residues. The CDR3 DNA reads TGCAGCGTTGATCCAGGGCCCTATGGCTACACCTTC. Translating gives CSVDPGPYGYTF. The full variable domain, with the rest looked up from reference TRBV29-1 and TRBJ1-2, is SAVISQKPSRDICQRGTSLTIQCQVDSQVTMMFWYRQQPGQSLTLIATANQGSEATYESGFVIDKFPISRPNLTFSTLTVSNMSPEDSSIYLCSVDPGPYGYTFGSGTRLTVV.

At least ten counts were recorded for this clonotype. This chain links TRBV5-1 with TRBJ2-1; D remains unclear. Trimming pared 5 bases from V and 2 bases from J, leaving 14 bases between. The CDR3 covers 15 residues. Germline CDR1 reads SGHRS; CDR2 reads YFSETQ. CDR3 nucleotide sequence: TGCGCCAGCAGGAGAACCACCTCCGCCTACAATGAGCAGTTCTTC. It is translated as CASRRTTSAYNEQFF.